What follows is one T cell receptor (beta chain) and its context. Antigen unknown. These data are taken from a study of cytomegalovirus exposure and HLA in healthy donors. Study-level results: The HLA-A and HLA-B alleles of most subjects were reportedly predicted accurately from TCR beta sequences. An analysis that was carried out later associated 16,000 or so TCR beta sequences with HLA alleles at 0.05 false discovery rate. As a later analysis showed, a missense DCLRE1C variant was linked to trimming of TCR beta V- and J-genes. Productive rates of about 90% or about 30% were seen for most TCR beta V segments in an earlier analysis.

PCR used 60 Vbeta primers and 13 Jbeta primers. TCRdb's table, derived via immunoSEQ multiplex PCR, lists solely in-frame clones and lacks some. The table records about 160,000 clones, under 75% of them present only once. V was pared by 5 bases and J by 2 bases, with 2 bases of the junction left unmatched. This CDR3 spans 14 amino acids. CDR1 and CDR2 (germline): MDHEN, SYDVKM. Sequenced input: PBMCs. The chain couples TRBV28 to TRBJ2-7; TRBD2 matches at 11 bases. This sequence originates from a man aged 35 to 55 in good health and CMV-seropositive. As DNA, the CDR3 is TGTGCCAGCAGTGTAGCGGGGGGGCCCTACGAGCAGTACTTC. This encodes CASSVAGGPYEQYF.